What follows are 17 T cell receptor beta chains derived from one specimen sequenced in a study of shared clonotypes between healthy human individuals. The table came from immunoSEQ multiplex PCR; TCRdb's copy has only in-frame clones and leaves some out. Among about 1.1 million clones listed, approximately 80% were seen once. The sample comprised memory CD4+ T cells from PBMCs. The subset is: CD45RA-negative fraction. The source of these receptors is a man younger than 35 in good health. Some clones in this sample may be carry-over from other donors' samples.

The chain carries TRBV5-1 and TRBJ1-1, with D possibly being TRBD1 (5 bases). Per germline, CDR1 SGHRS and CDR2 YFSETQ. The CDR3 runs to 13 residues. Trimming shortened V by 3 bases and J by 4 bases, and 10 bases separated the two germline ends. CDR3 sequence: CASSYQGGTEAFF. The CDR3 DNA sequence: TGCGCCAGCAGCTATCAGGGAGGCACTGAAGCTTTCTTT.

The chain couples TRBV6-5 to TRBJ2-7; 7 bases fit TRBD1. The CDR3 extends over 15 amino acids. The germline CDR1 and CDR2 sequences are MNHEY and SVGAGI. V lost 2 bases, J lost 2 bases, and 6 bases stayed unmatched. The CDR3 region has the DNA TGTGCCAGCAGTTACGGCTTTCAGGGGGCCTACGAGCAGTACTTC. Its protein is CASSYGFQGAYEQYF.

The gene calls are TRBV11-1 and TRBJ2-3; the D gene is possibly TRBD1 (5 bases). The ends were cut back, 4 bases at V and 3 bases at J, with 11 bases in the middle. Germline V gives CDR1 SGHAT, CDR2 FQDESV (reference sequence). The CDR3 is made up of 14 amino acids. The CDR3 sequence is CASSSGRQTDTQYF. The CDR3 DNA reads TGTGCCAGCAGCTCTGGACGACAGACAGATACGCAGTATTTT.

The chain couples TRBV7-8 to TRBJ2-7; D gene ambiguous. Germline CDR1 reads SGHVS; CDR2 reads FQNEAQ. The CDR3 runs to 14 residues. V was cut by 1 base and J by 5 bases, with 12 bases left in between. CDR3 region: CASSLVYNGNEQYF. The CDR3 DNA reads TGTGCCAGCAGCTTAGTTTATAACGGCAACGAGCAGTACTTC.

The V and J genes are TRBV2 and TRBJ2-3; D gene unclear. V was clipped by 5 bases and J by 6 bases, with 12 bases between them. Looked up from germline, CDR1 is SNHLY and CDR2 is FYNNEI. The CDR3 runs to 13 residues. In nucleotides, the CDR3 is TGTGCCAGCAGTCTTCAGTTGGGGGATACGCAGTATTTT. Residues: CASSLQLGDTQYF.

The chain is built from TRBV7-2 and TRBJ2-7; a possible D gene is TRBD1 (6 bases). Germline V CDR1 and CDR2: SGHTA, FQGNSA. V lost 1 base, J lost 6 bases, and 19 bases lay in between. The CDR3 consists of 16 residues. CDR3 amino acids: CASSLEVRAGEGEQYF. DNA for the CDR3: TGTGCCAGCAGCTTAGAGGTGAGGGCAGGGGAAGGCGAGCAGTACTTC.

This clone showed up just a few times. The J gene is TRBJ2-3, the V gene TRBV29-1; 11 nucleotides align to TRBD2. The CDR3 totals 17 residues. Unmatched junction bases numbered 14, after V lost 4 bases and J lost 5 bases. Germline-derived CDR1 and CDR2 are SQVTM and ANQGSEA. In nucleotides, the CDR3 is TGCAGCGTTGGGTACACTTACACTAGCGGGAGCGGAGATACGCAGTATTTT. It codes for CSVGYTYTSGSGDTQYF.

This clone was counted once. This chain links TRBV27 with TRBJ1-4, with a weak D call TRBD1 (5 bases). The germline V gene has CDR1 MNHEY and CDR2 SMNVEV (reference sequence). The CDR3 has 16 residues. Trimming pared 2 bases from V and 10 bases from J, leaving 20 bases between. The CDR3 sequence: CASSLGQGGVRGKLFF. The CDR3 nucleotides read TGTGCCAGCAGTTTAGGGCAGGGTGGGGTCCGAGGAAAACTGTTTTTT.

V gene TRBV30 combines with J gene TRBJ2-5, with TRBD2 matching over 8 bases. Germline CDR1 reads GTSNPN; CDR2 reads SVGIG (reference sequence). After removal of 5 bases from V and 5 bases from J, the junction contained 7 bases not matched to a gene. The CDR3 runs to 13 residues. The CDR3 nucleotides are TGTGCCTGGGGATCGACTAGCGTGGAGACCCAGTACTTC. This encodes CAWGSTSVETQYF. The whole variable domain, filled in from reference TRBV30 and TRBJ2-5, reads SQTIHQWPATLVQPVGSPLSLECTVEGTSNPNLYWYRQAAGRGLQLLFYSVGIGQISSEVPQNLSASRPQDRQFILSSKKLLLSDSGFYLCAWGSTSVETQYFGPGTRLLVL.

Only one count was recorded for this clone. The rearrangement uses TRBV6-5 and TRBJ2-5; D uncertain. V lost 0 bases to trimming and J lost 6 bases, with 14 bases between them. The CDR3 is 15 amino acids. Germline loops: CDR1 MNHEY, CDR2 SVGAGI. The CDR3 sequence: CASSYSTGSGQTQYF. The CDR3 coding sequence is TGTGCCAGCAGTTACTCCACCGGATCCGGACAGACCCAGTACTTC.

V gene TRBV11-2 combines with J gene TRBJ2-5; 10 nucleotides line up with TRBD2. CDR1 is SGHAT and CDR2 is FQNNGV in the germline V gene. J was trimmed by 6 bases and V by 2 bases; bases with no gene match: 6. The CDR3 is 15 residues long. The CDR3 reads CASSLTSGVMKTQYF. The CDR3 nucleotides are TGTGCCAGCAGCTTAACTAGCGGGGTCATGAAGACCCAGTACTTC. Variable domain in full (rest from reference TRBV11-2 and TRBJ2-5): EAGVAQSPRYKIIEKRQSVAFWCNPISGHATLYWYQQILGQGPKLLIQFQNNGVVDDSQLPKDRFSAERLKGVDSTLKIQPAKLEDSAVYLCASSLTSGVMKTQYFGPGTRLLVL.

J is TRBJ2-5 and V is TRBV5-4; D is ambiguous. This CDR3 contains 14 residues. V was pared by 3 bases and J by 4 bases, with 13 bases between. The germline CDR1 and CDR2 sequences are SGHNT and YYREEE (reference sequence). The CDR3 sequence is CASSSPLGPETQYF. The CDR3 DNA is TGTGCCAGCAGCTCACCCCTAGGTCCAGAGACCCAGTACTTC.

A note on this clone: At the DNA level, this CDR3 is encoded by other sequences in the same sample as well. The genes are TRBV9 and TRBJ2-1; tentative D call: TRBD2 (6 bases). This CDR3 has 15 residues. The V end was cut by 0 bases, the J end by 1 base, with 8 bases between. The germline V gene encodes CDR1 SGDLS and CDR2 YYNGEE. The CDR3 DNA reads as TGTGCCAGCAGCGTAGGGGCGGGGTCCTACAATGAGCAGTTCTTC. Translation gives CASSVGAGSYNEQFF.

V and J are TRBV7-8 and TRBJ2-5; tentative D call: TRBD2 (6 bases). The DNA end favors TRBJ2-7, so the J call may be wrong. This CDR3 comprises 16 residues. Germline V gene sequence: CDR1 SGHVS, CDR2 FQNEAQ. The chain's CDR3 is CASSLVLSGTGYEQYF. CDR3 sequence (DNA): TGTGCCAGCAGCTTAGTTCTTTCCGGGACTGGCTACGAGCAGTACTTC.

The chain couples TRBV19 to TRBJ1-2; TRBD1 agrees at 7 bases. V dropped 10 bases and J dropped 8; count of bases not matched to a gene: 16. The V gene's germline CDR1 is LNHDA and CDR2 SQIVND (reference sequence). The CDR3 extends over 14 amino acids. The CDR3 DNA reads TGTGCCACCCGACAGGGATCTGGTCAGCGAGGCTACACCTTC. Translation: CATRQGSGQRGYTF.

The chain employs TRBV4-2 and TRBJ2-1, with D possibly TRBD2 on 6 matching bases. With 4 bases removed from V and 7 bases from J, the gap between germline ends came to 14 bases. The CDR3 runs 14 residues. CDR1 LGHNA and CDR2 YNFKEQ come from the germline V gene. The CDR3 DNA sequence: TGTGCCAGCAGCCCAGGGAGGTTCAGGAATGAGCAGTTCTTC. This gives the protein CASSPGRFRNEQFF.

The table lists this clone with a few counts. This chain joins TRBV5-1 and TRBJ2-7; 13 nucleotides match TRBD2. Germline trimming cut 3 bases from V and 0 bases from J; bases unmatched to any gene: 0. The CDR3 has 15 amino acids. Germline CDR1 reads SGHRS; CDR2 reads YFSETQ. DNA for the CDR3: TGCGCCAGCAGCTGGACTAGCGGGGGCTCCTACGAGCAGTACTTC. It translates to CASSWTSGGSYEQYF.